The 28 T cell receptor beta chains given below trace back to one sample, sequenced in a study of T cell repertoires in cytomegalovirus infection. TCRdb re-called the reads through MiXCR, storing one row per CDR3 protein. Of approximately 500,000 distinct CDR3 sequences in the sample, 16% are singletons; the top ten hold about 24%. Sequenced: CD8+ T cells from PBMCs. Every receptor here comes from a human donor in good health (CMV status not recorded). Some clones in this sample may be carry-over from other donors' samples.

Points on this clonotype: This may stem from a read error, because a much larger clone lies one nucleotide away. The chain has TRBV6-6 and TRBJ1-5, with TRBD1 matching 7 bases. The germline V gene has CDR1 MNHNY and CDR2 SVGAGI (reference sequence). CDR3 length: 15 residues. The CDR3 spells CASSVRTGGNQPQQF. The CDR3 nucleotides are TGTGCCAGCAGTGTGCGGACAGGCGGCAATCAGCCCCAGCAATTT.

This clonotype occurred a few times. The chain links TRBV7-3 to TRBJ1-4; D is possibly TRBD1 (5 bases). Germline V gene data show CDR1 as SGHTA and CDR2 as FQGTGA. The CDR3 runs to 14 residues. Trimming pared 4 bases from V and 8 bases from J, leaving 14 bases between. CDR3 nucleotides: TGTGCCAGCAGCTCCCCAGGGAATCGCGAAAAACTGTTTTTT. This encodes CASSSPGNREKLFF.

At least ten counts were recorded for this clonotype. V is TRBV7-8 and J is TRBJ2-3, with a tentative D call TRBD2 (5 bases). The CDR3 loop spans 15 amino acids. The ends were cut back, 8 bases at V and 1 base at J, with 16 bases in the middle. CDR1 and CDR2 from the germline V gene are SGHVS and FQNEAQ. The CDR3 DNA reads as TGTGCCAGCCGGGGAGCGGAAGAAGGCACAGATACGCAGTATTTT. This encodes CASRGAEEGTDTQYF.

This clonotype was picked up a small number of times. The chain is built from TRBV12-3 or TRBV12-4 and TRBJ2-7; no clear D. Trimming removed 5 bases at V and 6 bases at J, with 11 bases between. The CDR3 covers 12 residues. CDR3 in amino acids: CASSPREAEQYF. The CDR3 DNA is TGTGCCAGCAGTCCCCGAGAGGCCGAGCAGTACTTC.

This clonotype was detected many times. The chain combines TRBV7-8 with TRBJ2-1; 12 bases line up with TRBD2. Losses at the gene ends were 1 base for V and 8 bases for J; bases not matched to a gene: 15. CDR3 size: 19 residues. Germline CDR1 is SGHVS and CDR2 is FQNEAQ. In nucleotides, the CDR3 is TGTGCCAGCAGCTTAGAACTAGCGGGAGGTTCCTCATTTTGGTATGAGCAGTTCTTC. Its protein product is CASSLELAGGSSFWYEQFF.

This clonotype was seen at least ten times. This chain connects TRBV19 to TRBJ2-1; 7 positions agree with TRBD1. V gave up 7 bases and J gave up 5 bases; unmatched junction bases: 5. CDR1 LNHDA and CDR2 SQIVND come from the germline V gene (reference sequence). This CDR3 is 13 amino acids long. The CDR3 nucleotides read TGTGCCAGTATCCGGACAGGCGACAATGAGCAGTTCTTC. It translates to CASIRTGDNEQFF. Looking up the rest from reference TRBV19 and TRBJ2-1 gives the full variable domain: DGGITQSPKYLFRKEGQNVTLSCEQNLNHDAMYWYRQDPGQGLRLIYYSQIVNDFQKGDIAEGYSVSREKKESFPLTVTSAQKNPTAFYLCASIRTGDNEQFFGPGTRLTVL.

This clonotype has more than one count but fewer than ten. This chain links TRBV12-3 or TRBV12-4 with TRBJ1-1; the match to TRBD1 covers 11 bases. The CDR3 consists of 16 residues. The J segment lost 5 bases and the V segment lost 6 bases, leaving 11 bases of the junction unmatched. The CDR3 DNA follows: TGTGCCAGCAGGCCGGACAGGGGGCGGGGGGGAACTGAAGCTTTCTTT. Translated, it gives CASRPDRGRGGTEAFF.

This clonotype was seen at least ten times. The chain couples TRBV7-2 to TRBJ2-4; 10 positions match TRBD2. Trimming took 1 base from V and 10 from J; bases not matched to a gene: 7. CDR1 is SGHTA, CDR2 FQGNSA, per germline. The CDR3 consists of 15 residues. CDR3 protein: CASSLERTSGDIQYF. The CDR3 DNA sequence: TGTGCCAGCAGCTTAGAGAGGACTAGCGGAGATATTCAGTACTTC. The complete variable domain, with remaining parts taken from reference TRBV7-2 and TRBJ2-4, reads GAGVSQSPSNKVTEKGKDVELRCDPISGHTALYWYRQSLGQGLEFLIYFQGNSAPDKSGLPSDRFSAERTGGSVSTLTIQRTQQEDSAVYLCASSLERTSGDIQYFGAGTRLSVL.

The rearrangement links TRBV15 to TRBJ2-7; D perhaps matches TRBD1 (6 bases). Trimming took 5 bases from V and 1 from J, leaving 9 bases between them. There are 13 residues in the CDR3. Per germline, CDR1 LNHNV and CDR2 YYDKDF (reference sequence). The CDR3: CATSHRESYEQYF. CDR3 nucleotides: TGTGCCACCAGCCACAGGGAGTCCTACGAGCAGTACTTC.

This clonotype was found many times. CDR3 region: CASSWDIRSQPQHF. DNA of the CDR3: TGTGCCAGCAGCTGGGACATTAGAAGTCAGCCCCAGCATTTT. The J gene is TRBJ1-5, the V gene TRBV7-8, with D possibly being TRBD1 (6 bases). The CDR3 loop spans 14 amino acids. The ends were cut back, 4 bases at V and 6 bases at J, with 13 bases in the middle. From germline, CDR1 is SGHVS and CDR2 FQNEAQ.

V gene TRBV7-2 combines with J gene TRBJ2-3; 7 bases match TRBD2. CDR3 length equals 13 residues. CDR1 SGHTA and CDR2 FQGNSA come from the germline V gene. The V gene end was trimmed by 5 bases and the J gene end by 14 bases; junction bases not matched to a gene: 13. The CDR3 coding sequence is TGTGCCAGCAGCAAATGGGGGGGAGATACGACGTATTTT. This gives the protein CASSKWGGDTTYF.

DNA of the CDR3: TGTGCCAGCAGTTACCAGCTGAAGCAGTTCTTC. Its protein product is CASSYQLKQFF. This rearrangement joins TRBV6-2 or TRBV6-3 to TRBJ2-1; D ambiguous. V was shortened by 2 bases and J by 11 bases, with 7 bases between the two germline ends. Germline CDR1 reads MNHEY; CDR2 reads SVGEGT. The CDR3 totals 11 residues.

This clonotype has a count of ten or more. V usage is TRBV12-5 and J usage is TRBJ2-1, with 9 bases fitting TRBD2. J lost 7 bases, V lost 3 bases, and 4 bases had no gene match. This CDR3 has 14 amino acids. CDR1 LGHNT and CDR2 FRNRAP come from the germline V gene. This CDR3 reads CASGFAGGRNEQFF. In nucleotides, the CDR3 is TGTGCTAGTGGTTTTGCGGGGGGGCGAAATGAGCAGTTCTTC.

Many counts were recorded for this clonotype. The chain has TRBV6-5 and TRBJ2-1; D is perhaps TRBD2 (6 bases). Germline CDR1 and CDR2: MNHEY and SVGAGI. This CDR3 has 15 residues. Trimming removed 6 bases at V and 0 bases at J, with 12 bases between. CDR3 amino acids: CASRGLVSSYNEQFF. The DNA for the CDR3 is TGTGCCAGCAGGGGACTGGTGAGCTCCTACAATGAGCAGTTCTTC.

There are many counts of this clonotype. The rearrangement uses TRBV2 and TRBJ2-1; maybe TRBD2 (5 bases). The CDR3 consists of 15 residues. Germline CDR1 is SNHLY and CDR2 is FYNNEI. With 5 bases removed from V and 4 bases from J, the gap between germline ends came to 15 bases. CDR3 region: CASSPGIASYNEQFF. DNA for the CDR3: TGTGCCAGCAGTCCCGGGATTGCTTCTTACAATGAGCAGTTCTTC.

This chain uses TRBV2 with TRBJ2-6; D is uncertain. V was cut by 6 bases and J by 0 bases, with 12 bases left in between. The CDR3 contains 16 residues. CDR1 is SNHLY and CDR2 is FYNNEI in the germline V gene. The CDR3 sequence is CASRNTESSGANVLTF. The CDR3 nucleotides read TGTGCCAGCAGAAACACAGAGAGCTCTGGGGCCAACGTCCTGACTTTC.

This clonotype was picked up many times. V usage is TRBV12-3 or TRBV12-4 and J usage is TRBJ2-1, with a tentative D call TRBD1 (5 bases). This CDR3 spans 16 amino acids. The V end was cut by 6 bases, the J end by 0 bases, with 15 bases between. CDR3 in amino acids: CASSQGVSSSYNEQFF. CDR3 DNA: TGTGCCAGCAGCCAAGGGGTGTCTAGCTCCTACAATGAGCAGTTCTTC.

At least ten counts were recorded for this clonotype. This CDR3 reads CASSPGTSGESNSYNEQFF. Written as DNA, the CDR3 is TGTGCCAGCAGTCCCGGGACTAGCGGTGAGTCGAACTCCTACAATGAGCAGTTCTTC. The chain uses TRBV28 and TRBJ2-1, with TRBD2 matching over 11 bases. This CDR3 spans 19 amino acids. The germline gives CDR1 MDHEN, CDR2 SYDVKM. The V segment lost 5 bases and the J segment 0 bases; nucleotides outside the gene matches: 12.

The sample holds many counts of this clonotype. This chain links TRBV28 with TRBJ2-7, with TRBD1 identical over 8 bases. This CDR3 has 15 amino acids. The germline gives CDR1 MDHEN, CDR2 SYDVKM. V dropped 0 bases and J dropped 6; count of bases not matched to a gene: 7. The CDR3 sequence is CASSLCSGGSCEQYF. The CDR3 DNA follows: TGTGCCAGCAGTTTATGTTCAGGGGGCTCATGCGAGCAGTACTTC.

V usage is TRBV4-1 and J usage is TRBJ2-7, with D hard to call. Germline V gives CDR1 MGHRA, CDR2 YSYEKL. Trimming cost V 0 bases and J 3 bases, with 6 bases left between them. The length of the CDR3 is 13 residues. The CDR3 sequence is CASSQDTVYEQYF. The CDR3 DNA reads as TGCGCCAGCAGCCAAGATACGGTCTACGAGCAGTACTTC.

This clonotype was counted only a few times. The V gene is TRBV5-1, the J gene TRBJ1-1; D ambiguous. Trimming took 0 bases from V and 0 from J, leaving 9 bases between them. CDR1 and CDR2 from the germline V gene are SGHRS and YFSETQ. The length of the CDR3 is 15 residues. The CDR3 DNA follows: TGCGCCAGCAGCTTGGGGTGGGTCATGAACACTGAAGCTTTCTTT. It encodes CASSLGWVMNTEAFF. Complete variable domain (other parts from reference TRBV5-1 and TRBJ1-1): KAGVTQTPRYLIKTRGQQVTLSCSPISGHRSVSWYQQTPGQGLQFLFEYFSETQRNKGNFPGRFSGRQFSNSRSEMNVSTLELGDSALYLCASSLGWVMNTEAFFGQGTRLTVV.

As to this clonotype: A far larger clone lies a single base away; this is likely a read error. This sequence joins TRBV7-9 and TRBJ1-1, with D unclear. Looked up from germline, CDR1 is SEHNR and CDR2 is FQNEAQ (reference sequence). This CDR3 is built from 11 residues. V was pared by 8 bases and J by 8 bases, with 12 bases between. CDR3 region: CASRRGNEAFF. The CDR3 DNA sequence: TGTGCCAGCCGTCGGGGTAACGAAGCTTTCTTT.

The sample holds one count of this clonotype. The chain uses TRBV15 and TRBJ2-1, with 12 bases identical to TRBD2. V shed 3 bases and J 6 bases; nucleotides not matched to a gene: 15. Per the germline V gene, CDR1 is LNHNV and CDR2 is YYDKDF (reference sequence). This CDR3 is 19 amino acids long. The CDR3 bases are TGTGCCACCAGCAGTCGACTAGCGGGGGTCGAGGGCGGTGTCAATGAGCAGTTCTTC. Encoded protein: CATSSRLAGVEGGVNEQFF.

Of note for this clonotype: Because it lacks the conserved phenylalanine or tryptophan at the end, this CDR3 is likely a read error. The V call is TRBV7-6, the J call TRBJ2-6; D is ambiguous. Germline CDR1 reads SGHVS; CDR2 reads FNYEAQ. V was trimmed by 1 base and J by 9 bases, leaving 16 bases between them. The CDR3 totals 16 residues. CDR3 amino acids: CASSLGSSSVDNVLTL. For the CDR3, the DNA is TGTGCCAGCAGCTTAGGATCGAGCTCTGTGGACAACGTCCTGACTTTA.

V gene TRBV28 combines with J gene TRBJ1-6; D is uncertain. V dropped 5 bases and J dropped 7 bases, with 18 bases sitting between them. This CDR3 contains 16 residues. Germline V gives CDR1 MDHEN, CDR2 SYDVKM. CDR3 sequence (DNA): TGTGCCAGCAGTCACATTACCAGAGATCAAAATTCACCCCTCCACTTT. This encodes CASSHITRDQNSPLHF.

This clonotype has more than one count but fewer than ten. This chain uses TRBV19 with TRBJ2-1; 11 positions match TRBD2. The CDR3 has 14 residues. CDR1 and CDR2 from the germline V gene are LNHDA and SQIVND (reference sequence). V shed 8 bases, J shed 9 bases, and the junction held 9 bases outside the gene matches. CDR3: CASSSSGGRSEQFF. The CDR3 nucleotides are TGTGCCAGTTCCTCTAGCGGGGGGCGGAGTGAGCAGTTCTTC.

This clonotype was counted a few times. V is TRBV7-9 and J is TRBJ1-5; D remains unclear. Per germline, CDR1 SEHNR and CDR2 FQNEAQ (reference sequence). V was clipped by 2 bases and J by 9 bases, with 17 bases between them. CDR3 size: 15 residues. Here the CDR3 reads CASSLFDASNGPQHF. The CDR3 coding sequence is TGTGCCAGCAGCTTATTCGACGCTAGCAATGGGCCCCAGCATTTT.

On this clonotype: Just one base apart from a much larger clone, this may be a read error. The chain combines TRBV6-5 with TRBJ1-2, with 7 bases aligning to TRBD1. The CDR3 length is 15 residues. Germline V CDR1 and CDR2: MNHEY, SVGAGI. The DNA of the CDR3 is TGTGCCAGCAGTTACTCGGAGGGGGCTAACTATGTCTACACCTTC. Encoded protein: CASSYSEGANYVYTF.